A single sample is the source of the 16 T cell receptor beta chains below, sequenced in a study of shared clonotypes between healthy human individuals. Produced via immunoSEQ multiplex PCR; TCRdb's table is partial and in-frame only. In the table there are more than 2,000,000 clones, more than 80% of which are singletons. Sequences were obtained from naive CD4+ T cells sorted from blood. The subset: CD45RA+ positively selected. The receptors stem from a man younger than 30 in good health.

This clone occurred a few times. The J gene is TRBJ1-1, the V gene TRBV7-6; perhaps TRBD1 as D (6 bases). The CDR3 has 14 residues. The V and J ends lost 5 bases and 0 bases respectively, with 10 bases between them. From germline, CDR1 is SGHVS and CDR2 FNYEAQ. As DNA, the CDR3 is TGTGCCAGCAGCATCACAGGGCTGAACACTGAAGCTTTCTTT. Translation gives CASSITGLNTEAFF.

The chain recombines TRBV11-3 with TRBJ2-4; unclear D gene. The CDR3 spans 12 residues. V lost 8 bases and J 6 bases, leaving 11 bases between the germline ends. Germline V gene sequence: CDR1 SGHNT, CDR2 YENEEA. CDR3 bases: TGTGCCAGCGTCTTGAATACAAACATTCAGTACTTC. The encoded protein is CASVLNTNIQYF.

DNA for the CDR3: TGCGCCAGCAGCTTGATCGGACAAGGAATGGCCGGGGAGCTGTTTTTT. This sequence encodes CASSLIGQGMAGELFF. This chain uses TRBV5-1 with TRBJ2-2; possible D gene TRBD1, 5 bases. This CDR3 region has 16 residues. Per germline, CDR1 SGHRS and CDR2 YFSETQ. Trimming shortened V by 1 base and J by 6 bases, and 16 bases separated the two germline ends.

The CDR3 bases are TGTGCCAGCAGCCAAGCCCCGGGGGTTAATGAAAAACTGTTTTTT. Protein product: CASSQAPGVNEKLFF. The V and J genes are TRBV4-2 and TRBJ1-4; possible D gene TRBD1, 5 bases. Germline CDR1 reads LGHNA; CDR2 reads YNFKEQ. The CDR3 covers 15 residues. V was pared by 1 base and J by 4 bases, with 10 bases between.

The chain links TRBV10-3 to TRBJ1-4, with TRBD1 matching over 7 bases. CDR3 length: 14 amino acids. From germline, CDR1 is ENHRY and CDR2 SYGVKD. V was pared by 3 bases and J by 5 bases, with 3 bases of the junction left unmatched. In DNA form, the CDR3 reads TGTGCCATCAGTGATGGGACAGACAATGAAAAACTGTTTTTT. It translates to CAISDGTDNEKLFF.

In the case of this clone: Other DNA variants within this sample encode the same CDR3. J is TRBJ1-6 and V is TRBV7-2, with no clear D. The CDR3 consists of 13 residues. Trimming left V 1 base short and J 7 bases short, with 5 bases between. Looked up from germline, CDR1 is SGHTA and CDR2 is FQGNSA. In DNA, the CDR3 is TGTGCCAGCAGCTTAGGTTGGAATTCACCCCTCCACTTT. It encodes CASSLGWNSPLHF.

The J gene is TRBJ1-6, the V gene TRBV5-1; D remains ambiguous. Germline V gene lookup returns CDR1 SGHRS and CDR2 YFSETQ. This CDR3 is 14 amino acids long. Trimming removed 5 bases at V and 7 bases at J, with 13 bases between. CDR3 sequence: CASSAGQENSPLHF. The CDR3 bases are TGCGCCAGCAGTGCTGGGCAGGAGAATTCACCCCTCCACTTT. Based on the CDR3 plus reference TRBV5-1 and TRBJ1-6, the full variable domain is KAGVTQTPRYLIKTRGQQVTLSCSPISGHRSVSWYQQTPGQGLQFLFEYFSETQRNKGNFPGRFSGRQFSNSRSEMNVSTLELGDSALYLCASSAGQENSPLHFGNGTRLTVT.

In DNA, the CDR3 is TGTGCCACCAGCAGCCGGACAGGGAGACTCTATGGCTACACCTTC. This sequence encodes CATSSRTGRLYGYTF. The rearrangement uses TRBV15 and TRBJ1-2, with 8 nucleotides matching TRBD1. CDR3 length equals 15 residues. The germline V gene encodes CDR1 LNHNV and CDR2 YYDKDF (reference sequence). V lost 3 bases to trimming and J lost 4 bases; unmatched junction nucleotides: 7.

The chain links TRBV30 to TRBJ2-3, with D perhaps given as TRBD1 or TRBD2 (5 bases each). Trimming stripped 0 bases from V and 1 base from J, with 14 bases between. Germline lookup yields CDR1 GTSNPN and CDR2 SVGIG (reference sequence). The CDR3 has 16 residues. CDR3 amino acids: CAWSVGAVGGTDTQYF. Here the CDR3 DNA reads TGTGCCTGGAGTGTAGGCGCGGTGGGGGGCACAGATACGCAGTATTTT.

The chain links TRBV5-1 to TRBJ2-5; 8 bases fit TRBD1. Germline CDR1 is SGHRS and CDR2 is YFSETQ. This CDR3 contains 14 residues. After removal of 6 bases from V and 2 bases from J, the junction contained 6 bases not matched to a gene. CDR3 region: CASNKGTGQETQYF. The CDR3 nucleotides are TGCGCCAGCAACAAAGGGACAGGTCAAGAGACCCAGTACTTC.

The chain employs TRBV29-1 and TRBJ1-2; no clear D. V was clipped by 2 bases and J by 1 base, with 11 bases between them. In germline, CDR1 is SQVTM, CDR2 ANQGSEA. The CDR3 extends over 14 amino acids. CDR3 DNA sequence: TGCAGCGTTGAACCCGTAGCCCTTAACTATGGCTACACCTTC. Translated, it gives CSVEPVALNYGYTF.

Written as DNA, the CDR3 is TGTGCCAGCAGAGACAGGGGGCTCGGGGCCAATGAGCAGTTCTTC. Translating gives CASRDRGLGANEQFF. V is TRBV6-1 and J is TRBJ2-1; 10 nucleotides align to TRBD1. With V trimmed by 6 bases and J by 6 bases, 8 bases remained unmatched. In germline, CDR1 is MNHNS, CDR2 SASEGT. The CDR3 is made up of 15 amino acids.

This clone was observed once. The chain links TRBV5-4 to TRBJ2-1; 10 bases map to TRBD2. The CDR3 loop spans 13 amino acids. Germline-derived CDR1 and CDR2 are SGHNT and YYREEE (reference sequence). V shed 6 bases, J shed 7 bases, and the junction held 4 bases outside the gene matches. The CDR3 is CASTTSGKNEQFF. The CDR3 DNA follows: TGTGCCAGCACCACTAGCGGGAAGAATGAGCAGTTCTTC. The entire variable domain, with the rest obtained from reference TRBV5-4 and TRBJ2-1, is as follows: ETGVTQSPTHLIKTRGQQVTLRCSSQSGHNTVSWYQQALGQGPQFIFQYYREEENGRGNFPPRFSGLQFPNYSSELNVNALELDDSALYLCASTTSGKNEQFFGPGTRLTVL.

This clone was recorded once. This chain connects TRBV30 to TRBJ2-7; TRBD1 aligns across 7 bases. V trimming: 3 bases; J trimming: 3 bases; junction bases outside the gene matches: 11. The germline V gene encodes CDR1 GTSNPN and CDR2 SVGIG (reference sequence). This CDR3 comprises 15 residues. The CDR3 DNA follows: TGTGCCTGGAGGGGGGACAGATCCTTAAACTACGAGCAGTACTTC. Translation gives CAWRGDRSLNYEQYF.

The V call is TRBV10-1, the J call TRBJ2-2; D unclear. The CDR3 covers 15 residues. CDR1 is WNHNN, CDR2 SYGVQD, per germline (reference sequence). Trimming cost V 2 bases and J 1 base, with 8 bases left between them. CDR3 nucleotide sequence: TGCGCCAGCAGTGAGCAAGGGCTGAACACCGGGGAGCTGTTTTTT. Its protein product is CASSEQGLNTGELFF.

V gene TRBV29-1 combines with J gene TRBJ1-4, with 9 positions matching TRBD1. V lost 3 bases, J lost 8 bases, and 7 bases stayed unmatched. The CDR3 extends over 14 amino acids. Per the germline V gene, CDR1 is SQVTM and CDR2 is ANQGSEA. This chain's CDR3 is CSVEGTGTKEKLFF. The CDR3 DNA reads as TGCAGCGTTGAGGGGACAGGGACGAAAGAAAAACTGTTTTTT.